This record concerns one T cell receptor beta chain sequence. The antigen is not known. This sample is drawn from a study of T cells in Graves' hyperthyroidism and ophthalmopathy. Study-wide points: Classification by a 13 V-J model distinguished ophthalmopathy from stable hyperthyroidism.

Trimming removed 5 bases from V and 9 bases from J, with 11 bases in between. CDR1 and CDR2 (germline): SGHTA, FQGNSA. The CDR3 has 13 amino acids. Using RNA transcripts as the source, TCR beta CDR3 regions were amplified. Carried out on the TCR CDR3, a first-round RT-PCR used the HTBI primer set. TCRdb itself ran the multiplex PCR reads through MiXCR, one entry per CDR3 protein. The sample lists roughly 580,000 distinct CDR3 sequences, 40% to 55% occurring once. If no ophthalmopathy progression occurred within 18 months, Graves' hyperthyroidism was stable. Source material: peripheral blood or thyroid tissue (not recorded which). This TCR was sampled from a woman between 18 and 29 years old with Graves' hyperthyroidism. The V call is TRBV7-2, the J call TRBJ1-6; D may be TRBD1 (6 bases). The CDR3 protein is CASSPDRSSPLHF. CDR3 nucleotides: TGTGCCAGCAGCCCTGACAGGAGTTCACCCCTCCACTTT.